The TCR beta chain described here comes from a study of shared clonotypes between healthy human individuals (dated by TCRdb to about 2020). About the investigation overall: The cohort comprised a couple of women and a few men aged 18 to 49 years. To increase sequencing depth and limit assay-specific biases, different laboratories used diverse techniques to prepare libraries and sequence TCR repertoires. For each donor, CD4 naive and CD4 memory were each given three plates, CD8 naive was given two plates, and CD8 memory was given one plate. Each donor's leukapheresis produced roughly between roughly 0.85 and 9.5 billion PBMCs. To estimate repertoire size and how much clonotypes are shared between individuals, the study performed deep sequencing of blood TCR repertoires from roughly five healthy adults.

The CDR3 measures 14 amino acids from cysteine to phenylalanine. The retained sequence is limited to the CDR3, 42 bases, with the frame set at the first base. V is cut back by 6 bases and J by 7 bases, with 12 bases in the junction unmatched. The germline V gene provides CDR1 SNHLY and CDR2 FYNNEI. Concerning this clone: The antigen it recognizes is unknown. Per-nucleotide qualities are absent, and no much larger clonotype sits a single base away.

Study-wide findings and limitations: Based on pairwise subsampling, the degree of clonotype sharing among donors was expected to be affected by sequencing depth. Sampling was limited to blood, and TCR repertoires in tissue likely differ from TCR repertoires in blood. Compared with non-shared clonotypes, clonotypes shared by all four sorted-subset donors had higher generation probabilities. Sharing across a few donors was observed for approximately 5% of naive CD4, about 3.2% of naive CD8, 2.3% of memory CD4, and roughly 0.4% of memory CD8 clonotypes. Rarefaction of sorted-subset datasets indicated incomplete sequencing despite the large sequencing depth. Estimated clonotype richness was generally larger for naive than for memory subsets. Because the study included only a small number of donors, the genetic and exposure-history diversity represented was limited.

TCR CDR3 regions were amplified from genomic DNA by multiplex PCR using the deep immunoSEQ assay. Genomic DNA extracted from each cell subset was distributed evenly over all wells of several immunoSEQ 96-well plates, and each plate served as one replicate. For sorted subsets, roughly 0.2 ug genomic DNA, equal to approximately 30,000 T cell genomes, was loaded into each replicate PCR. Purified libraries were measured with a Qubit 3.0 fluorometer, size-checked on a Bioanalyzer 2100, and measured again with the KAPA Library Quantification kit. Each immunoSEQ 96-well plate was sequenced on its own single-read 150-cycle Illumina NextSeq 550 flow cell. From the authors' description of their analysis: The immunoSEQ output contained only junctional sequences without quality scores, so filtering could not match that applied to full-length reads. To assign V/J genes and CDR3, sequences were annotated against IMGT germline references using PyIR, a Python wrapper for IgBLAST v1.9. Any read was removed if the V/J assignment was weak (E-value above 1e-6), the CDR3 was missing, or the read contained stop codons, out-of-frame junctions, or ambiguous translated residues. V3J clonotypes were defined as sequences sharing the same inferred V gene, J gene, and CDR3 amino acid sequence. Percentage overlap between repertoires was calculated by dividing the number of shared unique clonotypes by the size of the smaller repertoire. Three approaches were used to assess repertoire richness: RTK rarefaction, the Chao1 estimator, and Recon v2.1 estimates of unobserved clonotypes. Generation probabilities were computed with OLGA for all TCRbeta clonotypes obtained by the gDNA method from a handful of donors. Entries here come from immuneACCESS through TCRdb and include only in-frame sequences with V and J called. Some clones fail to appear in such tables; in the studies checked, an unresolved V gene covers under half of the shortfall, and the cause of the remainder is unknown. Clone size and the V and J calls come from that table; the DNA yielded D and trimming. The sample has fewer than 2.5 million clones on record, 80% to 95% of them singletons. The top ten constitute about 0.38% of the sample.

Healthy HIV-negative adults with no recently reported acute infections or vaccinations were included as donors. Every donor was a Caucasian adult residing in Nashville, Tennessee, USA. CD4+ T cells were enriched by magnetic negative selection; naive cells were then positively selected on CD45RA, and the negative fraction formed the memory subset. Blood was collected by leukapheresis, and PBMCs were isolated by Ficoll-Histopaque density gradient centrifugation and then cryopreserved in liquid nitrogen vapor phase. Analytical flow cytometry was used to check the purity and quantity of each magnetically sorted T cell population. Genomic DNA was isolated from every sorted fraction and measured by UV absorbance on a Nanodrop 2000c.

The rearrangement joined TRBV2 to TRBJ2-7; 7 middle bases align to TRBD1. Material for sequencing was naive CD4+ T cells from PBMCs. The cell subset or site label, as the study defines it: CD45RA+ positively selected. This TCR was sampled from a young man in good health. Some clones in this sample may be carry-over from other donors' samples. The CDR3 region has the sequence CASSGTVAVLEQYF. The sequenced DNA is TGTGCCAGCAGCGGGACAGTCGCAGTCCTAGAGCAGTACTTC. Extended through the reference TRBV2 and TRBJ2-7 proteins, this CDR3 yields the full variable domain: EPEVTQTPSHQVTQMGQEVILRCVPISNHLYFYWYRQILGQKVEFLVSFYNNEISEKSEIFDDQFSVERPDGSNFTLKIRSTKLEDSAMYFCASSGTVAVLEQYFGPGTRLTVT.